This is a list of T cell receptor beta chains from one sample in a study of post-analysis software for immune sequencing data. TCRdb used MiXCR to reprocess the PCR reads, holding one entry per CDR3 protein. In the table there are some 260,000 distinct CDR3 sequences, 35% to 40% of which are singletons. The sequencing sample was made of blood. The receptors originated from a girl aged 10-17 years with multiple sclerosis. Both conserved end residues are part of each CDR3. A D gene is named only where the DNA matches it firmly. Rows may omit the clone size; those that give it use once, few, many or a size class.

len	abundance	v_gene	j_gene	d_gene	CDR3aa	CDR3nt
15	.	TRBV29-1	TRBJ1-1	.	CSTRSGGSGNTEAFF	TGCAGCACGAGGTCGGGAGGGTCGGGGAACACTGAAGCTTTCTTT
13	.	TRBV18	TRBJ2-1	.	CTSSPRQDNEQFF	TGTACCAGCTCACCTCGGCAAGACAATGAGCAGTTCTTC
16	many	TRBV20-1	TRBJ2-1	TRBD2	CSAPQTRTSGSNEQFF	TGCAGTGCTCCCCAGACCAGGACTAGCGGGAGTAATGAGCAGTTCTTC
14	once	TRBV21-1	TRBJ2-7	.	CAGSERPGRGEQYF	TGTGCCGGCAGCGAAAGGCCGGGGAGAGGCGAGCAGTACTTC
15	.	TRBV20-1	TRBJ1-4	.	CSTRVAGRANEKLFF	TGCAGTACTAGGGTGGCAGGGAGGGCTAATGAAAAACTGTTTTTT
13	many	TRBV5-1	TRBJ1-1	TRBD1	CASSFTGDTEAFF	TGCGCCAGCAGCTTTACAGGGGACACTGAAGCTTTCTTT
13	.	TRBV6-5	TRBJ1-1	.	CASSERQNSEAFF	TGTGCCAGCAGTGAAAGACAAAACTCTGAGGCTTTCTTT
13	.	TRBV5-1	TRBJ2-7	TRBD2	CASSSSGEEAQYF	TGCGCCAGCAGCTCGAGCGGGGAAGAGGCCCAGTACTTC
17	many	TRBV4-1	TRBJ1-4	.	CASSPPRGRGTNEKLFF	TGCGCCAGCAGCCCTCCGCGGGGGCGCGGAACTAATGAAAAACTGTTTTTT
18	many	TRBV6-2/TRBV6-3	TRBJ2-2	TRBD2	CASSYPTSSRLNTGELFF	TGTGCCAGCAGTTACCCGACTAGCTCCCGGCTGAACACCGGGGAGCTGTTTTTT
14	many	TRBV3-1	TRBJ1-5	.	CASSRGQSYQPQHF	TGTGCCAGCAGCCGAGGGCAGAGTTATCAGCCCCAGCATTTT
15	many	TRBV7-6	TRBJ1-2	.	CASSPGRFLGYGYTF	TGTGCCAGCAGCCCTGGCCGGTTTTTGGGCTATGGCTACACCTTC
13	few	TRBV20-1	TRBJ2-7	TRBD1	CSARDDRGNEQYF	TGCAGTGCTAGAGATGACAGGGGGAACGAGCAGTACTTC
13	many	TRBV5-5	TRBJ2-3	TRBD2	CASWDYNRDTQYF	TGTGCCAGCTGGGACTACAACAGGGATACGCAGTATTTT
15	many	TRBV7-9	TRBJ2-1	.	CASSPQTVPNNEQFF	TGTGCCAGCAGCCCTCAGACAGTGCCAAACAATGAGCAGTTCTTC
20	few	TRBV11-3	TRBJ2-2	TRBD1	CASSLGEPWTGASGTGELFF	TGTGCCAGCAGCTTGGGGGAACCATGGACAGGGGCTTCGGGCACCGGGGAGCTGTTTTTT
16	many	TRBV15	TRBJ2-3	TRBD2	CATSGRTSGVSDTQYF	TGTGCCACCAGCGGACGGACTAGCGGCGTGTCAGATACGCAGTATTTT
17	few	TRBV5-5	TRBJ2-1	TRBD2	CASSHSGGSQAYNEQFF	TGTGCCAGCAGCCATAGCGGGGGTTCACAAGCCTACAATGAGCAGTTCTTC
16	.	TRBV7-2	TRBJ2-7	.	CASSLEQSRRSYEQYF	TGTGCCAGCAGCTTAGAACAGAGTCGCCGGTCCTACGAGCAGTACTTC
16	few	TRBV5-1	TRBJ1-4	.	CASSLAPPGTNEKLFF	TGCGCCAGCAGCTTGGCCCCGCCGGGGACTAATGAAAAACTGTTTTTT
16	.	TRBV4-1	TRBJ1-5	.	CASSQEGPVEDQPQHF	TGCGCCAGCAGCCAAGAGGGGCCAGTTGAAGATCAGCCCCAGCATTTT
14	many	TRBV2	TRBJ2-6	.	CASSEATGANVLTF	TGTGCCAGCAGTGAGGCTACCGGGGCCAACGTCCTGACTTTC
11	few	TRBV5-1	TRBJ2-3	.	CASRSTDTQYF	TGTGCCAGCAGAAGCACAGATACGCAGTATTTT
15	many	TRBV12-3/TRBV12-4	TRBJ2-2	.	CASSLLAAGTGELFF	TGTGCCAGCAGTTTACTAGCCGCGGGCACCGGGGAGCTGTTTTTT
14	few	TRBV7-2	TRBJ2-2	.	CATVTGPNTGELFF	TGTGCCACCGTGACGGGGCCGAACACCGGGGAGCTGTTTTTT
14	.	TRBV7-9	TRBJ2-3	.	CASSLGPSADTQYF	TGTGCCAGCAGCTTAGGGCCTAGTGCAGATACGCAGTATTTT
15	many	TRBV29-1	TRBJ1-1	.	CSVPPDWLPELEAFF	TGCAGCGTTCCCCCCGACTGGCTGCCCGAACTTGAAGCTTTCTTT
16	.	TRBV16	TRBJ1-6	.	CASSQRQSSYNSPLHF	TGTGCCAGCAGCCAACGGCAGAGCTCCTATAATTCACCCCTCCACTTT
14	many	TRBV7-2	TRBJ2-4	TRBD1	CASSPQGVKNIQYF	TGTGCCAGCAGCCCACAGGGGGTCAAAAACATTCAGTACTTC
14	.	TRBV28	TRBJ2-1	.	CASSRFSSYNEQFF	TGTGCCAGCAGTCGATTCAGCTCCTACAATGAGCAGTTCTTC
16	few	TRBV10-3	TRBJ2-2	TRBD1	CAISDWTGGNTGELFF	TGTGCCATCAGTGATTGGACAGGTGGGAACACCGGGGAGCTGTTTTTT
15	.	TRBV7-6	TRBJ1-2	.	CASSPLARVSYGYTF	TGTGCCAGTAGCCCTCTGGCCAGGGTTAGCTATGGCTACACCTTC
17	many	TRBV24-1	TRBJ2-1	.	CATSESGAQGIRDEQFF	TGTGCCACCAGTGAGTCGGGGGCGCAGGGGATAAGGGATGAGCAGTTCTTC
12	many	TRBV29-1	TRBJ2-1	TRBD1	CSVDGGTGEQFF	TGCAGCGTTGATGGGGGGACAGGAGAGCAGTTCTTC
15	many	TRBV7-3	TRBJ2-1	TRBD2	CASSIGLAGTREQFF	TGTGCCAGCAGCATCGGACTAGCGGGAACCCGTGAGCAGTTCTTC
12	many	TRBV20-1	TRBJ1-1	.	CSATTGVSEAFF	TGCAGTGCTACCACAGGAGTCTCTGAAGCTTTCTTT
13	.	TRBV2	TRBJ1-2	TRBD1	CASPGTGGFGYTF	TGTGCCAGCCCCGGGACAGGGGGCTTTGGCTACACCTTC
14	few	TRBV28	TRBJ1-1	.	CASSPPPPNTEAFF	TGTGCCAGCAGTCCCCCCCCTCCGAACACTGAAGCTTTCTTT
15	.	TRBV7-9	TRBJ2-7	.	CASSLPSGWVGEQYF	TGTGCCAGCAGCTTACCTTCAGGCTGGGTGGGCGAGCAGTACTTC
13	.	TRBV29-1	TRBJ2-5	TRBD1	CRAIQGEAETQYF	TGCAGGGCCATACAGGGGGAGGCAGAGACCCAGTACTTC
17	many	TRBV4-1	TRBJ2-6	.	CASSQAGAFSGANVLTF	TGCGCCAGCAGCCAAGCTGGGGCCTTCTCTGGGGCCAACGTCCTGACTTTC
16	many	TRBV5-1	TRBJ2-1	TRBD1	CASSSIRAGRGTEQFF	TGCGCCAGCAGCTCGATCAGGGCGGGCAGGGGGACTGAGCAGTTCTTC
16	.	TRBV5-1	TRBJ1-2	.	CASSFGYGSANYGYTF	TGCGCCAGCAGCTTTGGGTACGGCAGTGCTAACTATGGCTACACCTTC
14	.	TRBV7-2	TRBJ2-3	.	CASSFRREGDTQYF	TGTGCCAGCAGCTTTCGACGCGAAGGAGATACGCAGTATTTT
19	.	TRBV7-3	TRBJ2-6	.	CASDSLPETRLSGANVLTF	TGTGCCAGCGACTCTCTCCCGGAGACTCGCCTCTCTGGGGCCAACGTCCTGACTTTC
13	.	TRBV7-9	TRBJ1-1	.	CASSDQSNTEAFF	TGTGCCAGCAGCGACCAGTCAAACACTGAAGCTTTCTTT
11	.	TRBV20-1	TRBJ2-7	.	CSASVTYEQYF	TGCAGTGCTAGTGTCACCTACGAGCAGTACTTC
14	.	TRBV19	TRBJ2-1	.	CASSDGYSYNEQFF	TGTGCCAGTAGCGACGGTTACTCCTACAATGAGCAGTTCTTC
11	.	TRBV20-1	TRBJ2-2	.	CSARDVGGLFF	TGCAGTGCTAGAGATGTCGGAGGGCTGTTTTTT
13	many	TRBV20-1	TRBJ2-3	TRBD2	CSAGGEGTDTQYF	TGCAGTGCTGGGGGGGAAGGCACAGATACGCAGTATTTT
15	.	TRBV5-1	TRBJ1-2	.	CASRAGGGSNYGYTF	TGCGCCAGCCGGGCGGGCGGGGGATCTAACTATGGCTACACCTTC